A selection of T cell receptor beta chains follows, all from one sample in a study of cytomegalovirus exposure and HLA in healthy donors. Clones were sequenced by immunoSEQ multiplex PCR, and TCRdb holds only the in-frame ones, with some missing. The sample lists under 200,000 clones, around 67% occurring once. Sequencing was carried out using PBMCs. The receptors shown here come from a woman younger than 35 in good health and CMV-seropositive. Both conserved end residues are trimmed from each CDR3. A D gene is named only where the DNA matches it firmly.

>NA|TRBV9|TRBJ1-1
ASSARYTTEAF
>TRBD2|TRBV4-1|NA
ASSQERAQRGLYEQY
>TRBD2|TRBV28|TRBJ2-3
ASRGTGTRDSDTQY
>TRBD1|TRBV7-2|TRBJ2-1
ASSRDRLDISYNEQF
>TRBD1|TRBV10-3|TRBJ1-1
AISESLTGTVEAF
>NA|TRBV4-2|TRBJ2-2
ASSQVLTELRGGELF
>NA|TRBV28|TRBJ1-5
ASRLRQIPFNQPQH
>TRBD2|TRBV18|TRBJ2-7
ASSRGSGRASSYEQY
>NA|TRBV6-5|TRBJ2-4
ASSYSQARNIQY
>TRBD2|TRBV7-3|TRBJ2-3
ASSPGTSGGTDTQY
>TRBD2|TRBV5-6|TRBJ2-3
ASSRLELAGADTQY
>TRBD1|TRBV4-3|TRBJ1-4
ASGQGQLATNEKLF
>TRBD2|TRBV28|TRBJ2-5
ASSGTSQETQY
>NA|TRBV7-9|TRBJ2-7
ASSFRTNGYEQY
>TRBD1|TRBV28|TRBJ1-1
ASYTPSGGNTEAF
>NA|TRBV5-6|TRBJ1-2
ASSYNRADGYT
>NA|TRBV5-4|TRBJ2-3
ASSSGRDTQY
>NA|TRBV7-8|TRBJ1-2
ASSLERVKLNYGYT
>NA|TRBV1|TRBJ2-3
TSARRGRADTQY
>TRBD1|TRBV4-2|TRBJ1-4
ASSPKVETGNEKLF
>TRBD1|TRBV7-8|TRBJ2-7
ASSSRDRGLYEQY
>NA|TRBV10-1|TRBJ2-5
ASSTPPEETQY
>TRBD2|TRBV4-3|TRBJ2-3
ASSQGGPPGLAGIGDTQY
>TRBD2|TRBV19|TRBJ2-2
ASSRGGSNTGELF
>NA|TRBV9|TRBJ2-7
ASSVEVGAPYEQY
>TRBD2|TRBV5-1|TRBJ2-5
ASSSLGEGTLGTQY
>NA|TRBV19|TRBJ1-1
ASSPGVRGRTEAF
>TRBD1|TRBV14|TRBJ2-2
ASSAGTGGGGELF
>NA|TRBV6-5|TRBJ1-3
ASSYSQGESGNTIY
>NA|TRBV29-1|TRBJ2-2
SVAVRSSGELF
>NA|TRBV28|TRBJ2-7
ASSFGDMYEQY
>TRBD2|TRBV29-1|TRBJ2-5
SVDGLAGGETQY
>TRBD2|TRBV5-4|TRBJ2-3
ASSPQDEGGDTQY